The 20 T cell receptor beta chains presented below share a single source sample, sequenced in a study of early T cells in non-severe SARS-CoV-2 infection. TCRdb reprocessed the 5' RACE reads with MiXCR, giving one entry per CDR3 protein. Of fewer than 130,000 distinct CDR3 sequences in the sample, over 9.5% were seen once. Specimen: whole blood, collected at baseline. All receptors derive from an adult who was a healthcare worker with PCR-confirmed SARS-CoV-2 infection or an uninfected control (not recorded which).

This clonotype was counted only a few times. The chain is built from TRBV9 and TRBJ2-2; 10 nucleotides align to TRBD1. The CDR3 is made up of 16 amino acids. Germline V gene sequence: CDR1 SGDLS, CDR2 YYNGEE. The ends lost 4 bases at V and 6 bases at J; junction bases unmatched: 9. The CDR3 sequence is CASSSHSGTGAGELFF. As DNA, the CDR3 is TGTGCCAGCAGCTCCCACTCCGGGACAGGGGCCGGGGAGCTGTTTTTT. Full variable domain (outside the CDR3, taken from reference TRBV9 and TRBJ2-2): DSGVTQTPKHLITATGQRVTLRCSPRSGDLSVYWYQQSLDQGLQFLIQYYNGEERAKGNILERFSAQQFPDLHSELNLSSLELGDSALYFCASSSHSGTGAGELFFGEGSRLTVL.

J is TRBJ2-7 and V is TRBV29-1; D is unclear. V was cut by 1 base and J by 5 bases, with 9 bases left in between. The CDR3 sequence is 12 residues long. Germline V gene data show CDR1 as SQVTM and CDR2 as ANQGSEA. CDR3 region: CSVEGPRDEQYF. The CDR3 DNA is TGCAGCGTTGAAGGGCCAAGGGACGAGCAGTACTTC.

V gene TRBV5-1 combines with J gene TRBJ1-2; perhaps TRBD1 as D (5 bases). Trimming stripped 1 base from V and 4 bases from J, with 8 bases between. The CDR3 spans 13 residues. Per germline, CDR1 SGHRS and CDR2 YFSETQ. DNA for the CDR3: TGCGCCAGCAGCTTGTCCCAGGGCTATGGCTACACCTTC. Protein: CASSLSQGYGYTF.

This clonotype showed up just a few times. In DNA, the CDR3 is TGTGCCAGCAGCTTGAGGGGGACAGGGGGCAATCATGAGCAGTTCTTC. Translation gives CASSLRGTGGNHEQFF. The chain carries TRBV7-6 and TRBJ2-1; 12 bases align to TRBD1. The CDR3 is made up of 16 amino acids. Per germline, CDR1 SGHVS and CDR2 FNYEAQ. V trimming: 3 bases; J trimming: 8 bases; junction bases outside the gene matches: 8.

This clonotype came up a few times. CDR3 coding DNA: TGCGCCAGCAGCTTGGAGTATGGGGCCCCCTACGAGCAGTACTTC. Encoded protein: CASSLEYGAPYEQYF. The rearrangement uses TRBV5-1 and TRBJ2-7, with a tentative D call TRBD1 (5 bases). Germline V gene sequence: CDR1 SGHRS, CDR2 YFSETQ. Trimming took off 0 bases at V and 2 bases at J, with 12 bases between the two ends. The CDR3 has 15 amino acids.

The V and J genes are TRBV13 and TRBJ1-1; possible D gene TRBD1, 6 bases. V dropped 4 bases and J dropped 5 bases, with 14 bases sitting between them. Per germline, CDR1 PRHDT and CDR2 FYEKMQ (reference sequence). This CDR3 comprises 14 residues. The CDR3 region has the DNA TGTGCCAGCAGCTCCCCCAGGGGCCATACTGAAGCTTTCTTT. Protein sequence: CASSSPRGHTEAFF.

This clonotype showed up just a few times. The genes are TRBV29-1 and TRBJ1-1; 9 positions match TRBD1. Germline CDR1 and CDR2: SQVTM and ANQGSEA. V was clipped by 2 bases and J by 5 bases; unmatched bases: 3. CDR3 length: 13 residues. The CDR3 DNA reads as TGCAGCGTTGAAACAGGGGGCGAGACTGAAGCTTTCTTT. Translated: CSVETGGETEAFF.

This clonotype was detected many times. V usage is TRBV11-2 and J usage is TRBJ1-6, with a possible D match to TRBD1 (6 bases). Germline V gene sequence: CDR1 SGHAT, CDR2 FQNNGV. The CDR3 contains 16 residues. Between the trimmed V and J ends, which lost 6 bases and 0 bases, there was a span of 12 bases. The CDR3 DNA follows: TGTGCCAGCAGGCATGGGGGCACCTCCTATAATTCACCCCTCCACTTT. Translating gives CASRHGGTSYNSPLHF. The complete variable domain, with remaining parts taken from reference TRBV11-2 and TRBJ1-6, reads EAGVAQSPRYKIIEKRQSVAFWCNPISGHATLYWYQQILGQGPKLLIQFQNNGVVDDSQLPKDRFSAERLKGVDSTLKIQPAKLEDSAVYLCASRHGGTSYNSPLHFGNGTRLTVT.

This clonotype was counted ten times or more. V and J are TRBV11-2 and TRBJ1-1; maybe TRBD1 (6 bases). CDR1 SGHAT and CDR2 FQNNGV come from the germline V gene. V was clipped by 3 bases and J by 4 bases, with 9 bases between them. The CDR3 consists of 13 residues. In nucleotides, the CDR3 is TGTGCCAGCAGCTTGGGACACCTCACTGAAGCTTTCTTT. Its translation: CASSLGHLTEAFF. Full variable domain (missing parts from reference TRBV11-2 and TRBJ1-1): EAGVAQSPRYKIIEKRQSVAFWCNPISGHATLYWYQQILGQGPKLLIQFQNNGVVDDSQLPKDRFSAERLKGVDSTLKIQPAKLEDSAVYLCASSLGHLTEAFFGQGTRLTVV.

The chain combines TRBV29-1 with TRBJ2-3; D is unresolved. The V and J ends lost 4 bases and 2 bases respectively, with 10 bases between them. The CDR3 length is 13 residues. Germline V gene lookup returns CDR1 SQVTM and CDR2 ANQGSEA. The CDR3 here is CSVVEATTDTQYF. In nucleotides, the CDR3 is TGCAGCGTTGTAGAAGCGACCACAGATACGCAGTATTTT.

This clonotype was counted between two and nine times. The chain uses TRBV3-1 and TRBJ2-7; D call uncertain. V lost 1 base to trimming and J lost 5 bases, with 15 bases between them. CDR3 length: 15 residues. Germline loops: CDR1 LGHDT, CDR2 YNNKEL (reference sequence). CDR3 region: CASSQVSDLANEQYF. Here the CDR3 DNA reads TGTGCCAGCAGCCAAGTTTCAGACCTCGCTAACGAGCAGTACTTC.

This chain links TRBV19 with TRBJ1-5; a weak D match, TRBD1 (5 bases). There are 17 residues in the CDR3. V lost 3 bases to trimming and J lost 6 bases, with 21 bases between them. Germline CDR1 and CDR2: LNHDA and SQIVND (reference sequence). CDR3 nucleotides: TGTGCCAGTAGTATTTGGGACCGGCAGACGGATTCTCAGCCCCAGCATTTT. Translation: CASSIWDRQTDSQPQHF.

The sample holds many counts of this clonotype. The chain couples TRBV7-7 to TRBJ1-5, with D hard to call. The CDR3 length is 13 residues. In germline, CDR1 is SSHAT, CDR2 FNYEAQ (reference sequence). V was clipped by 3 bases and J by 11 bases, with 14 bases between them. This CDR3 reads CASSLGPRETQHF. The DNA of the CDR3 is TGTGCCAGCAGCTTGGGCCCAAGAGAGACCCAGCATTTT.

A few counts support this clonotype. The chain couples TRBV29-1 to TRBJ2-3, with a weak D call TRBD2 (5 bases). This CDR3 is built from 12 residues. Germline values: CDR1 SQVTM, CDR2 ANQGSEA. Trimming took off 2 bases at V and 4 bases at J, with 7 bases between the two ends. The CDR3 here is CSVELLADTQYF. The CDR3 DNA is TGCAGCGTTGAACTACTAGCAGATACGCAGTATTTT.

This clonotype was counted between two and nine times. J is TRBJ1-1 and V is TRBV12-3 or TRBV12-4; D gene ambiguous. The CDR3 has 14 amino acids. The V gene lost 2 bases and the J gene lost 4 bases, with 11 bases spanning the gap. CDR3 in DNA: TGTGCCAGCAGTTTACGCGGGCATGGCACTGAAGCTTTCTTT. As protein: CASSLRGHGTEAFF.

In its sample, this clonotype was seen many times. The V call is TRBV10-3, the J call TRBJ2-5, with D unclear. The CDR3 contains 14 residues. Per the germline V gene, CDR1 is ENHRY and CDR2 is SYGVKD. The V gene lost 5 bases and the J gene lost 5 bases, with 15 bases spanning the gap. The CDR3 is CAISPIDSAETQYF. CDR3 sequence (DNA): TGTGCCATCAGTCCTATTGATTCTGCGGAGACCCAGTACTTC.

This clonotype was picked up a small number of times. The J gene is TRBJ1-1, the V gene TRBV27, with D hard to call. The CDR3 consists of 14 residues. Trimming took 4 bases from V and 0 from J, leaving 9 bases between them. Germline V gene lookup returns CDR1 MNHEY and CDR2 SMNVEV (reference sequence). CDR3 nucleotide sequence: TGTGCCAGCAGTTCCGCTACCCTGAACACTGAAGCTTTCTTT. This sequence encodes CASSSATLNTEAFF.

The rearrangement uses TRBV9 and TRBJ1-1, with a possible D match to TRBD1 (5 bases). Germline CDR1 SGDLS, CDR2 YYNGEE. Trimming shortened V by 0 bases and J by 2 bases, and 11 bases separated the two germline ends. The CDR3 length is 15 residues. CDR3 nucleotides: TGTGCCAGCAGCGTAGCGGCGACAGTAAACACTGAAGCTTTCTTT. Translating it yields CASSVAATVNTEAFF.

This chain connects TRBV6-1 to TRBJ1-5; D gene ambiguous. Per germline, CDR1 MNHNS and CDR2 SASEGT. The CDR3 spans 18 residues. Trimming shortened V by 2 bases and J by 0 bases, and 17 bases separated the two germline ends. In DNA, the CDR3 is TGTGCCAGCAGTGAATATCCCCTTCTCCGGGGTAGCAATCAGCCCCAGCATTTT. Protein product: CASSEYPLLRGSNQPQHF.

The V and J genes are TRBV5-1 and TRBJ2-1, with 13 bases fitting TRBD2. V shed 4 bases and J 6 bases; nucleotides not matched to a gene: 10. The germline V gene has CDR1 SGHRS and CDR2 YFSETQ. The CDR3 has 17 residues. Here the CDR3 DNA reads TGCGCCAGCAGCACCCCTCCGACTAGCGGGAGGACCAATGAGCAGTTCTTC. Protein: CASSTPPTSGRTNEQFF.